These T cell receptor beta chains were read from a single sample in a study of blood T cells in healthy people across ages. TCRdb independently ran MiXCR on the 5' RACE reads; one entry per CDR3 protein. The sample shows 850,000 to 1,300,000 distinct CDR3 sequences, under 45% of them seen only once. The specimen sequenced was blood. The receptors stem from a woman aged 60-75 years in good health. Each CDR3 is given with its conserved first and last residue. Each record gives: J gene, D gene, V gene, clone size, CDR3 protein, CDR3 DNA. D genes are given only for firm matches. Rows give clone size only sometimes, using once, few, many, or a class for an expanded clone.

TRBJ2-3 . TRBV12-5 . CASGLAKGLRASSDTQYF TGTGCTAGTGGTTTAGCTAAGGGACTCCGAGCGTCCTCAGATACGCAGTATTTT
TRBJ2-3 TRBD2 TRBV9 many CASSPRGGEPSTDTQYF TGTGCCAGCAGCCCCCGGGGAGGGGAGCCAAGCACAGATACGCAGTATTTT
TRBJ2-1 . TRBV5-1 few CASSLYRDRSSYNEQFF TGCGCCAGCAGCTTGTACCGGGATCGTAGCTCCTACAATGAGCAGTTCTTC
TRBJ2-1 . TRBV6-5 few CASSDIAVSYNEQFF TGTGCCAGCAGTGACATAGCGGTCTCCTACAATGAGCAGTTCTTC
TRBJ2-5 . TRBV20-1 . CSATVVETQYF TGCAGTGCGACTGTTGTAGAGACCCAGTACTTC
TRBJ2-3 TRBD2 TRBV15 . CATSRDPIAGGLTDTQYF TGTGCCACCAGCAGAGATCCAATAGCGGGAGGACTCACAGATACGCAGTATTTT
TRBJ2-3 . TRBV5-1 . CASSKASGTDTQYF TGCGCCAGCAGCAAGGCCAGCGGCACAGATACGCAGTATTTT
TRBJ2-6 . TRBV6-5 . CASSPAGVGANVLTF TGTGCCAGCAGTCCCGCAGGGGTAGGGGCCAACGTCCTGACTTTC
TRBJ2-6 . TRBV10-3 . CASRGGANVLTF TGTGCCTCACGGGGGGGGGCCAACGTCCTGACTTTC
TRBJ2-3 TRBD2 TRBV2 . CASSADSGISTDTQYF TGTGCCAGCAGTGCCGATAGCGGGATCAGCACAGATACGCAGTATTTT
TRBJ2-5 . TRBV5-1 . CASSLELMETQYF TGCGCCAGCAGCTTGGAGCTCATGGAGACCCAGTACTTC
TRBJ2-5 . TRBV5-1 . CASSSDTGRETQYF TGCGCCAGCAGCTCGGATACAGGGCGAGAGACCCAGTACTTC
TRBJ2-7 . TRBV5-6 . CASSFGPEQAYYEQYF TGTGCCAGCAGCTTCGGCCCGGAACAGGCGTACTACGAGCAGTACTTC
TRBJ2-1 . TRBV12-3/TRBV12-4 few CASSFFDSGQQFF TGTGCCAGCAGTTTCTTCGACAGTGGGCAGCAGTTCTTC
TRBJ2-1 TRBD2 TRBV6-5 . CASSSMPSGRAGEQFF TGTGCCAGCAGTTCTATGCCTAGCGGGAGGGCTGGTGAGCAGTTCTTC
TRBJ2-7 . TRBV27 . CASRGAAAREQYF TGTGCCAGCCGCGGGGCCGCGGCCCGCGAGCAGTACTTC
TRBJ2-1 TRBD2 TRBV7-2 few CASSSLAGGGRDEQFF TGTGCCAGCAGCTCATTAGCGGGAGGGGGTCGGGATGAGCAGTTCTTC
TRBJ2-3 . TRBV4-1 few CAVSGAGRSTDTQYF TGCGCTGTCTCGGGGGCCGGACGTAGCACAGATACGCAGTATTTT
TRBJ2-1 . TRBV12-3/TRBV12-4 many CASSLANEQFF TGCGCCAGCAGCTTGGCCAATGAGCAGTTCTTC
TRBJ2-4 TRBD2 TRBV5-1 . CASSSGAGVAKNIQYF TGCGCCAGCAGCTCGGGCGCGGGGGTGGCCAAAAACATTCAGTACTTC
TRBJ2-4 TRBD1 TRBV28 . CASSFSAGGRDIQYF TGTGCCAGCAGTTTTAGTGCAGGGGGCAGAGACATTCAGTACTTC
TRBJ2-1 TRBD2 TRBV6-1 . CASSTPGTTMSYNEQFF TGTGCCAGCAGTACCCCCGGGACTACCATGAGCTACAATGAGCAGTTCTTC
TRBJ1-2 . TRBV29-1 few CSVAQGATNYGYTF TGCAGCGTTGCCCAGGGAGCCACCAACTATGGCTACACCTTC
TRBJ1-2 . TRBV7-9 . CASSSSDAINYGYTF TGTGCCAGCAGCTCCTCGGACGCCATTAACTATGGCTACACCTTC
TRBJ2-1 TRBD2 TRBV11-2 . CASSLDWGLAGVGEQFF TGTGCCAGCAGCTTAGATTGGGGACTAGCGGGAGTCGGCGAGCAGTTCTTC
TRBJ2-1 TRBD1 TRBV7-3 . CASSPGQGYNDQFF TGTGCCAGCAGCCCGGGACAGGGCTACAATGATCAGTTCTTC
TRBJ2-3 TRBD1 TRBV12-3/TRBV12-4 few CASSPGGAYTQYF TGTGCCAGCAGCCCAGGGGGAGCTTATACGCAGTATTTT
TRBJ2-1 TRBD2 TRBV20-1 few CSARDLMLGTSGSNEQFF TGCAGTGCTAGAGATTTAATGTTAGGGACTAGCGGTTCCAATGAGCAGTTCTTC
TRBJ2-1 TRBD1 TRBV12-3/TRBV12-4 . CASSTRQGSSYNEQFF TGTGCCAGCAGTACCAGACAGGGGTCCTCCTACAATGAGCAGTTCTTC
TRBJ2-2 . TRBV4-1 . CASSLLGDAGELFF TGCGCAAGCTCGTTGCTTGGGGATGCCGGGGAGCTGTTTTTT
TRBJ1-4 TRBD1 TRBV20-1 . CSATRGQELFF TGCAGTGCTACCAGGGGGCAAGAACTGTTTTTT
TRBJ2-1 TRBD2 TRBV5-1 few CASSNETGGSRNEQFF TGCGCCAGCAGCAACGAAACGGGGGGAAGTCGTAATGAGCAGTTCTTC
TRBJ2-2 . TRBV12-3/TRBV12-4 . CASSNRVGTGELFF TGTGCCAGCAGCAACAGGGTGGGCACCGGGGAGCTGTTTTTT
TRBJ2-6 TRBD2 TRBV6-2/TRBV6-3 . CASSSNPTSGRNGANVLTF TGTGCCAGCAGCTCCAACCCGACTAGCGGGAGAAATGGGGCCAACGTCCTGACTTTC